Reported below is one TCR beta chain. CDR3 length equals 18 residues. The repertoire was sequenced with immunoSEQ multiplex PCR; TCRdb's copy has only in-frame clones and lacks some. The profile shows about 74,000 clones, more than 70% of them singletons. The data originate from a study of OX40 agonist ivuxolimab in advanced cancers. Study background: Partial responses were recorded for three patients, including one with hepatocellular carcinoma and two with cutaneous melanoma.

The rearrangement links TRBV21-1 to TRBJ2-3. TRBV21-1 is a pseudogene segment. This sequence originates from an adult with an advanced solid tumor such as melanoma, head and neck, liver or kidney cancer. The specimen was CD4+ or CD8+ T cells sorted from blood, collected in a trial of the OX40 agonist ivuxolimab. The CDR3 bases are TGTGCCAGCAGCAAAGTCCATCCCCCGGCCTCCCGCACAGATACGCAGTATTTT. Protein: CASSKVHPPASRTDTQYF.